Each of the 15 T cell receptor beta chains below was sequenced from the same sample in a study of immune cell composition in non-small cell lung cancer (dated by TCRdb to about 2017). Library creation used the immunoSEQ multiplex PCR assay. TCRdb obtained this table from immuneACCESS and retained in-frame rearrangements with V and J assigned. These tables miss some clones; where compared with another copy, unresolved V genes account for less than half of the shortfall, and the remainder is unexplained. The table for this sample lists roughly 5,000 clones; around 78% of them were counted only once. Roughly 10% of the sample is in the top ten clones. Sequencing was carried out using lung tumor tissue. The receptor source for this set is a human donor with non-small cell lung cancer.

Worth noting for this clone: The same CDR3 is also encoded by other DNA sequences in this sample. This chain joins TRBV2 and TRBJ1-4, with TRBD1 matching 8 bases. This CDR3 has 14 residues. The junction had 7 bases not matched to a gene; V was cut back by 6 bases and J by 7 bases. Looked up from germline, CDR1 is SNHLY and CDR2 is FYNNEI. In nucleotides, the CDR3 is TGTGCCAGCAGGCCCACAGGGGGAGTTGAAAAACTGTTTTTT. Translating gives CASRPTGGVEKLFF.

This chain uses TRBV15 with TRBJ1-1; D is ambiguous. Germline V lookup: CDR1 LNHNV, CDR2 YYDKDF (reference sequence). The CDR3 extends over 13 amino acids. V was cut by 0 bases and J by 6 bases, with 8 bases left in between. The CDR3 protein is CATSREGAAEAFF. DNA of the CDR3: TGTGCCACCAGCAGAGAGGGCGCAGCTGAAGCTTTCTTT.

This clone was counted between two and nine times. The chain couples TRBV6-1 to TRBJ2-5; D unclear. The V end was cut by 4 bases, the J end by 5 bases, with 11 bases between. The germline gives CDR1 MNHNS, CDR2 SASEGT. CDR3 length: 13 residues. CDR3 loop: CASSVPPLETQYF. Here the CDR3 DNA reads TGTGCCAGCAGTGTTCCCCCTTTGGAGACCCAGTACTTC.

There are a few counts of this clone. The chain combines TRBV2 with TRBJ2-7, with 11 bases that match TRBD1. The CDR3 has 13 amino acids. The germline V gene has CDR1 SNHLY and CDR2 FYNNEI. Unmatched junction bases numbered 7, after V lost 8 bases and J lost 7 bases. The CDR3 bases are TGTGCCAGCGCCCGGGACAGGGGGTCAGAGCAGTACTTC. Protein: CASARDRGSEQYF.

The count of this clone is one. The V call is TRBV7-2, the J call TRBJ1-2; 9 bases line up with TRBD1. The germline gives CDR1 SGHTA, CDR2 FQGNSA. J was trimmed by 4 bases and V by 2 bases; bases with no gene match: 17. This CDR3 has 19 amino acids. The CDR3 coding sequence is TGTGCCAGCAGCTTAACAAGTCTAACAGGGGGCTTGCCTCCCTATGGCTACACCTTC. As protein: CASSLTSLTGGLPPYGYTF. Full variable domain (rest looked up from reference TRBV7-2 and TRBJ1-2): GAGVSQSPSNKVTEKGKDVELRCDPISGHTALYWYRQSLGQGLEFLIYFQGNSAPDKSGLPSDRFSAERTGGSVSTLTIQRTQQEDSAVYLCASSLTSLTGGLPPYGYTFGSGTRLTVV.

The chain joins TRBV6-1 to TRBJ2-3; possible D gene TRBD1, 5 bases. Trimming left V 6 bases short and J 2 bases short, with 12 bases between. The CDR3 runs to 14 residues. Germline V gene sequence: CDR1 MNHNS, CDR2 SASEGT. The CDR3, as DNA: TGTGCCAGCAGAGTCCGACAGCCCACAGATACGCAGTATTTT. This gives the protein CASRVRQPTDTQYF.

The chain is built from TRBV11-2 and TRBJ2-3, with a tentative D call TRBD2 (6 bases). The ends were cut back, 2 bases at V and 1 base at J, with 16 bases in the middle. Germline V CDR1 and CDR2: SGHAT, FQNNGV. The CDR3 length is 17 residues. CDR3 protein: CASSLLLRGARTDTQYF. The CDR3 DNA follows: TGTGCCAGCAGCTTATTACTTCGCGGGGCTCGCACAGATACGCAGTATTTT.

This chain uses TRBV15 with TRBJ2-4, with 13 bases aligning to TRBD2. This CDR3 is built from 19 residues. V shed 0 bases, J shed 7 bases, and the junction held 12 bases outside the gene matches. Per germline, CDR1 LNHNV and CDR2 YYDKDF (reference sequence). DNA of the CDR3: TGTGCCACCAGCAGAGATAGAGTAACTAGCGGGGGGGAACGGAACATTCAGTACTTC. Its protein product is CATSRDRVTSGGERNIQYF.

This clone was seen just once. J is TRBJ2-7 and V is TRBV4-1; 7 bases are a match to TRBD1. Germline values: CDR1 MGHRA, CDR2 YSYEKL. V dropped 1 base and J dropped 0; count of bases not matched to a gene: 6. The length of the CDR3 is 16 residues. The CDR3 here is CASSQASAGGSYEQYF. In DNA, the CDR3 is TGCGCCAGCAGCCAAGCGTCGGCAGGGGGCTCCTACGAGCAGTACTTC.

This chain links TRBV10-3 with TRBJ2-3, with a weak D call TRBD1 (6 bases). V was cut by 2 bases and J by 0 bases, with 9 bases left in between. Germline V gene data show CDR1 as ENHRY and CDR2 as SYGVKD. The CDR3 length is 15 residues. Written as DNA, the CDR3 is TGTGCCATCAGTGAGCCAGGGGTTAGCACAGATACGCAGTATTTT. It is translated as CAISEPGVSTDTQYF.

The V and J genes are TRBV4-3 and TRBJ1-2; D is unresolved. The CDR3 is 17 residues long. The V gene lost 2 bases and the J gene lost 5 bases, with 21 bases spanning the gap. Germline V lookup: CDR1 LGHNA, CDR2 YSLEER. The CDR3 spells CASSQSHAWGGSYGYTF. For the CDR3, the DNA is TGCGCCAGCAGCCAATCTCACGCTTGGGGAGGGTCATATGGCTACACCTTC.

The rearrangement joins TRBV6-6 to TRBJ1-1; 10 bases are shared with TRBD1. The trim removed 5 bases at V and 11 bases at J, leaving 8 bases unmatched. This CDR3 has 13 residues. Germline CDR1 and CDR2: MNHNY and SVGAGI (reference sequence). The CDR3 DNA follows: TGTGCCAGCAGTAGCCGACAGGGGGCGTTGGCTTTCTTT. Amino acid sequence: CASSSRQGALAFF.

The rearrangement uses TRBV19 and TRBJ1-3, with a weak D call TRBD1 (6 bases). V was pared by 3 bases and J by 3 bases, with 9 bases between. From germline, CDR1 is LNHDA and CDR2 SQIVND (reference sequence). The CDR3 covers 14 residues. The CDR3 sequence is CASSMDSRGNTIYF. The CDR3 DNA follows: TGTGCCAGTAGTATGGACAGCCGTGGAAACACCATATATTTT. Filled out from reference TRBV19 and TRBJ1-3, the complete variable domain reads DGGITQSPKYLFRKEGQNVTLSCEQNLNHDAMYWYRQDPGQGLRLIYYSQIVNDFQKGDIAEGYSVSREKKESFPLTVTSAQKNPTAFYLCASSMDSRGNTIYFGEGSWLTVV.

The chain links TRBV18 to TRBJ2-3; 9 bases fit TRBD1. This CDR3 comprises 15 residues. V lost 2 bases to trimming and J lost 2 bases; unmatched junction nucleotides: 2. The germline V gene encodes CDR1 KGHSH and CDR2 LQKENI. The DNA for the CDR3 is TGTGCCAGCTCACCAGGACAGGGGAACACAGATACGCAGTATTTT. It translates to CASSPGQGNTDTQYF.

The chain links TRBV2 to TRBJ1-1, with TRBD1 matching 7 bases. V gave up 7 bases and J gave up 1 base; unmatched junction bases: 3. The CDR3 runs 13 residues. Germline-derived CDR1 and CDR2 are SNHLY and FYNNEI. CDR3 in DNA: TGTGCCAGCAAACAGGGGACGAACACTGAAGCTTTCTTT. Protein: CASKQGTNTEAFF.